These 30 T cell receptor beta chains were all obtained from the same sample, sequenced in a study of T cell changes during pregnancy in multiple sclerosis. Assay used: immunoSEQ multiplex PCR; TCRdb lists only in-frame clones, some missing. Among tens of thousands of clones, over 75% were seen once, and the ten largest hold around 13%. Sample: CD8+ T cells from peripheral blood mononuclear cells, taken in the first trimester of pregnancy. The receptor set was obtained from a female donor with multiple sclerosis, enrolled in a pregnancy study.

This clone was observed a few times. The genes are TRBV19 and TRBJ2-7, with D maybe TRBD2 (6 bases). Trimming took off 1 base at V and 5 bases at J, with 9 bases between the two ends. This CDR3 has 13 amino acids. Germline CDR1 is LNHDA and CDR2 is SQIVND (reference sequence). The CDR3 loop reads CASSIVAGNEQYF. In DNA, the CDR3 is TGTGCCAGTAGTATAGTCGCGGGGAACGAGCAGTACTTC.

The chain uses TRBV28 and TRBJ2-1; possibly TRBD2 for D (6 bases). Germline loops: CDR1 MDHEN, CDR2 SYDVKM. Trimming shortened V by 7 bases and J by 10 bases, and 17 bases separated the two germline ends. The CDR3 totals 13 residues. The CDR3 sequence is CASTLNPGVEQFF. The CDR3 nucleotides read TGTGCCAGCACCCTCAATCCGGGAGTAGAGCAGTTCTTC. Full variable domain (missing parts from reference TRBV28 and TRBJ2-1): DVKVTQSSRYLVKRTGEKVFLECVQDMDHENMFWYRQDPGLGLRLIYFSYDVKMKEKGDIPEGYSVSREKKERFSLILESASTNQTSMYLCASTLNPGVEQFFGPGTRLTVL.

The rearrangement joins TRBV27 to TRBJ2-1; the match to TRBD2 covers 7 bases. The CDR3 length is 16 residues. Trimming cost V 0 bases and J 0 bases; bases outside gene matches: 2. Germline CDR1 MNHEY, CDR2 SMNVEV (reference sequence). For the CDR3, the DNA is TGTGCCAGCAGTTTATCGAGCGGGGACTCCTACAATGAGCAGTTCTTC. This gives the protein CASSLSSGDSYNEQFF.

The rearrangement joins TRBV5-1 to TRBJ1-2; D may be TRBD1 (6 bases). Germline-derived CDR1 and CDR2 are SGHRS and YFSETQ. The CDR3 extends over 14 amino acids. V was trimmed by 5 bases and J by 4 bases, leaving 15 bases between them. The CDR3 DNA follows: TGCGCCAGCAGTCCCCCACAGGGTGGCTATGGCTACACCTTC. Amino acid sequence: CASSPPQGGYGYTF.

DNA for the CDR3: TGTGCCAGCTCAGGGACTAGCGGAACCTACGAGCAGTACTTC. Protein: CASSGTSGTYEQYF. The genes are TRBV18 and TRBJ2-7; TRBD2 aligns across 11 bases. The CDR3 extends over 14 amino acids. CDR1 and CDR2 from the germline V gene are KGHSH and LQKENI. The trim removed 5 bases at V and 2 bases at J, leaving 2 bases unmatched.

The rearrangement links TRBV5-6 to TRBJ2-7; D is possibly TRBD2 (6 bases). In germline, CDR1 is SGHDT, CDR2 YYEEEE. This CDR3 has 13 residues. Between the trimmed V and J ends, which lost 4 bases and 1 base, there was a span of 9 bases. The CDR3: CASSAGSSYEQYF. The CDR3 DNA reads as TGTGCCAGCAGCGCGGGGAGTTCCTACGAGCAGTACTTC.

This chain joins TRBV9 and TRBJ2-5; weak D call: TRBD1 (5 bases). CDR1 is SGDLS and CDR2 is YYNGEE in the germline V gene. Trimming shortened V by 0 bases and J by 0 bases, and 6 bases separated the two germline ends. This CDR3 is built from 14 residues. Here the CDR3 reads CASSVVGDQETQYF. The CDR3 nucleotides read TGTGCCAGCAGCGTAGTAGGGGACCAAGAGACCCAGTACTTC.

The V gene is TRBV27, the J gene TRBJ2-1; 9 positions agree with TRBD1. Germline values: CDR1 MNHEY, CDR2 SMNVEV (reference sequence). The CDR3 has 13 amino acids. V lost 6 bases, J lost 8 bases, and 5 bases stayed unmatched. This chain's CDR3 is CASSPRDRDEQFF. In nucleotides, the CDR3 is TGTGCCAGCAGCCCTCGGGACAGGGATGAGCAGTTCTTC.

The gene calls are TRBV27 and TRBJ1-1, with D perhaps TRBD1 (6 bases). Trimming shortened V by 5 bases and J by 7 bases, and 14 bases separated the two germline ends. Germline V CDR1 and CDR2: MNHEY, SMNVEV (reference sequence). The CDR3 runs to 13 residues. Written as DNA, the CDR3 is TGTGCCAGCAGTCAAACAGGGTTCGGTGAAGCTTTCTTT. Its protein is CASSQTGFGEAFF.

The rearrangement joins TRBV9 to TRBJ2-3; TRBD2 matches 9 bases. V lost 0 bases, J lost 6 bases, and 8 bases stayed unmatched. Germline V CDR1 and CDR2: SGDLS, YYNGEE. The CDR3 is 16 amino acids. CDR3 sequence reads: CASSVGTSAFQDTQYF. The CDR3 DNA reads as TGTGCCAGCAGCGTAGGGACTAGCGCCTTTCAGGATACGCAGTATTTT.

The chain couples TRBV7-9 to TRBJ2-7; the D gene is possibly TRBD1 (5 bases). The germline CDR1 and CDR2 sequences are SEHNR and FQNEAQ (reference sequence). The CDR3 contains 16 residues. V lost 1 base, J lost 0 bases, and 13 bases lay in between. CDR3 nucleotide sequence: TGTGCCAGCAGCTTAGGAGGCAGGGTTAGCTCCTACGAGCAGTACTTC. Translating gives CASSLGGRVSSYEQYF.

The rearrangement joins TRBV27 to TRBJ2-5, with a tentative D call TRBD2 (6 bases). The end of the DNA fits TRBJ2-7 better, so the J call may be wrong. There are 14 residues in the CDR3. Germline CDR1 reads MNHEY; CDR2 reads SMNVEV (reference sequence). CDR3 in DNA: TGTGCCAGCAGTCGATGGGGAGGAGGCTACGAGCAGTACTTC. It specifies CASSRWGGGYEQYF.

The CDR3 nucleotides are TGCGCCAGCAGCCTACCGGCCCACCGGGACAAGAGCTCCTACGAGCAGTACTTC. Encoded protein: CASSLPAHRDKSSYEQYF. The gene calls are TRBV5-1 and TRBJ2-7; maybe TRBD1 (6 bases). The CDR3 is 18 residues long. Trimming took 4 bases from V and 0 from J, leaving 23 bases between them. The germline V gene encodes CDR1 SGHRS and CDR2 YFSETQ.

The DNA of the CDR3 is TGCAGCGTTGAACTAGCGGGAGAGGCAGATACGCAGTATTTT. Its protein is CSVELAGEADTQYF. V is TRBV29-1 and J is TRBJ2-3; the match to TRBD2 covers 10 bases. V was clipped by 2 bases and J by 4 bases; unmatched bases: 3. There are 14 residues in the CDR3. CDR1 and CDR2 from the germline V gene are SQVTM and ANQGSEA.

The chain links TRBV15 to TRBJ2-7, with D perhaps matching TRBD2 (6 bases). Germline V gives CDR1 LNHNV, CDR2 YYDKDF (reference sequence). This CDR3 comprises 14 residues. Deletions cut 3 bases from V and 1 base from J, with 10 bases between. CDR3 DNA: TGTGCCACCAGCAGTAGCGGAACTTCCTACGAGCAGTACTTC. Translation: CATSSSGTSYEQYF.

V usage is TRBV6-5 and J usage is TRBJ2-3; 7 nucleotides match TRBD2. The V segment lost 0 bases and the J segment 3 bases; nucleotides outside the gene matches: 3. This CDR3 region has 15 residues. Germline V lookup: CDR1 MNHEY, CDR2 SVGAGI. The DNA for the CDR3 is TGTGCCAGCAGTTACTCGCCTAGCGGTACAGATACGCAGTATTTT. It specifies CASSYSPSGTDTQYF.

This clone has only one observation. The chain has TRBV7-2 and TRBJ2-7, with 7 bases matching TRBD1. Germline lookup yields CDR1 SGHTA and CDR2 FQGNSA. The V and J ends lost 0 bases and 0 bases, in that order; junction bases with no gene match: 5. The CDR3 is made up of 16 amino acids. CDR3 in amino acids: CASSLARGGSSYEQYF. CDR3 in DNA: TGTGCCAGCAGCTTAGCTCGAGGGGGCAGCTCCTACGAGCAGTACTTC.

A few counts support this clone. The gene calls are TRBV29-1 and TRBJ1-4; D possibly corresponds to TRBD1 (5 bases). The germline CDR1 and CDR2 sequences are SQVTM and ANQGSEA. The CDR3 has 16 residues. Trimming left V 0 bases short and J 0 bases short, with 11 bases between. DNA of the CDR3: TGCAGCGTTGAAGATGGGGGGGTCACAACTAATGAAAAACTGTTTTTT. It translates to CSVEDGGVTTNEKLFF.

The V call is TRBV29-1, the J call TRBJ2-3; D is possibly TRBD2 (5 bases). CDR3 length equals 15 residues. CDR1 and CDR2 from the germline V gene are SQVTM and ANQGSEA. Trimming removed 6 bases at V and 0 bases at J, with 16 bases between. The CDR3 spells CSVCPAERSTDTQYF. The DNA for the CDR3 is TGCAGCGTCTGTCCCGCGGAGCGGAGCACAGATACGCAGTATTTT.

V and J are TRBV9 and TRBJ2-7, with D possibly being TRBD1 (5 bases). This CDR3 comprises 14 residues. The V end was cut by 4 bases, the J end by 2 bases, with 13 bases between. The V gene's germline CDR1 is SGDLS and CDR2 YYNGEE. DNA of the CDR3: TGTGCCAGCAGCACCACCGACAGCCCCTACGAGCAGTACTTC. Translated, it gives CASSTTDSPYEQYF.

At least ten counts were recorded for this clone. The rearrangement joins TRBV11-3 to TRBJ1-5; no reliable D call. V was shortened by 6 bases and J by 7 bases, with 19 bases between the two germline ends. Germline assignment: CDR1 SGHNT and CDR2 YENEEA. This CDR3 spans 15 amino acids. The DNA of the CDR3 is TGTGCCAGCAGGTTCGGGAGGGCCTCCGGACAGCCCCAGCATTTT. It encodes CASRFGRASGQPQHF.

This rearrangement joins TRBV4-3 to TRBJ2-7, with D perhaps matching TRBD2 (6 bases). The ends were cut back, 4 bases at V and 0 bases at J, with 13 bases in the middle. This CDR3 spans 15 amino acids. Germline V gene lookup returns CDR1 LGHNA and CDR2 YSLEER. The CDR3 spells CASSLSLGGSYEQYF. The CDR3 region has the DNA TGCGCCAGCAGCCTCAGCCTGGGGGGCTCCTACGAGCAGTACTTC.

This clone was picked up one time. CDR3 in DNA: TGTGCCAGCAGCTTAGAGCGGGAGTCCTACTATGGCTACACCTTC. This encodes CASSLERESYYGYTF. The J gene is TRBJ1-2, the V gene TRBV7-8; D is unresolved. V was clipped by 1 base and J by 3 bases, with 12 bases between them. The CDR3 contains 15 residues. Germline loops: CDR1 SGHVS, CDR2 FQNEAQ.

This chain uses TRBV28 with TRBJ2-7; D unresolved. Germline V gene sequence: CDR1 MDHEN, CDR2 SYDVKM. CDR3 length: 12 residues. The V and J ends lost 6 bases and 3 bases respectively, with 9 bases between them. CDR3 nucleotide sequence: TGTGCCAGCAGCCTACTAAACTACGAGCAGTACTTC. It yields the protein CASSLLNYEQYF.

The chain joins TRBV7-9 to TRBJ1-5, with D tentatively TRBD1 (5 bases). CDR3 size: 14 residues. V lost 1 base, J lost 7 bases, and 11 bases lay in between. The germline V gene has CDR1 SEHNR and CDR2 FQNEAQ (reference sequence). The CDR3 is CASSLEGRDQPQHF. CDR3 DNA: TGTGCCAGCAGCTTAGAAGGGAGGGACCAGCCCCAGCATTTT.

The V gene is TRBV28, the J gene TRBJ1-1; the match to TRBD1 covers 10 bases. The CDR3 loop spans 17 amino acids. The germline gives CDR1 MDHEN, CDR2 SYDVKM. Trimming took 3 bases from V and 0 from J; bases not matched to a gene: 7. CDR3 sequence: CASSFRDRGPLNTEAFF. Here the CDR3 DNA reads TGTGCCAGCAGTTTCCGGGACAGGGGTCCCTTGAACACTGAAGCTTTCTTT.

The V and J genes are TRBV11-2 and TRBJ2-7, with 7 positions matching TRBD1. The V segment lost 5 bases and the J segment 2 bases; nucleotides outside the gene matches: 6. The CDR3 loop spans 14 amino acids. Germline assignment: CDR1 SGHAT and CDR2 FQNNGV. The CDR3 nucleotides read TGTGCCAGCAGCCCATCCGGGACAGCCTACGAGCAGTACTTC. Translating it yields CASSPSGTAYEQYF.

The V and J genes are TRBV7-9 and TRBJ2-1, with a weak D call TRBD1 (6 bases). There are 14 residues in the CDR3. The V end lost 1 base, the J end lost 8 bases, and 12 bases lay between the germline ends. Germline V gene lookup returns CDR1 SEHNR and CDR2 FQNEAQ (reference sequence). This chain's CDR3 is CASSLGGQIDEQFF. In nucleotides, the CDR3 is TGTGCCAGCAGCTTAGGGGGACAAATCGATGAGCAGTTCTTC.

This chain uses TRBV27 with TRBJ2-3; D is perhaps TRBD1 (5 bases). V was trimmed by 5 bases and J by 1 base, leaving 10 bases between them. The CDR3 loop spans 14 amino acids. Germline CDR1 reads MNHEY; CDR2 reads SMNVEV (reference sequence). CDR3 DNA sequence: TGTGCCAGCAGTCCCCTAGGGGGCACAGATACGCAGTATTTT. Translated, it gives CASSPLGGTDTQYF.

The chain's CDR3 is CASSVEAVYNEQFF. CDR3 nucleotides: TGTGCCAGCAGCGTAGAAGCCGTATACAATGAGCAGTTCTTC. V usage is TRBV9 and J usage is TRBJ2-1, with D uncertain. CDR1 SGDLS and CDR2 YYNGEE come from the germline V gene. V was cut by 0 bases and J by 4 bases, with 8 bases left in between. The CDR3 extends over 14 amino acids.